Shown below are 13 T cell receptor beta chains from a single sample sequenced in a study of T-cell reconstitution after alpha-beta-depleted transplantation in children. Unique molecular identifiers were built into the TCRbeta library. TCRdb independently ran MiXCR on the PCR reads; one entry per CDR3 protein. Among about 490,000 distinct CDR3 sequences listed, roughly 10% were seen once. This material consisted of PBMCs, taken before TCRalphabeta/CD19-depleted stem cell transplant. The receptors shown here come from a child aged 2-15 years with inherited bone marrow failure, due to receive a stem cell transplant.

The chain is built from TRBV19 and TRBJ2-1; TRBD2 matches at 8 bases. The CDR3 extends over 15 amino acids. Germline assignment: CDR1 LNHDA and CDR2 SQIVND (reference sequence). The V and J ends lost 5 bases and 6 bases, in that order; junction bases with no gene match: 9. CDR3 in amino acids: CASSWAGGRPNEQFF. CDR3 sequence (DNA): TGTGCCAGTAGTTGGGCGGGAGGTCGACCCAATGAGCAGTTCTTC. The complete variable domain, with remaining parts taken from reference TRBV19 and TRBJ2-1, reads DGGITQSPKYLFRKEGQNVTLSCEQNLNHDAMYWYRQDPGQGLRLIYYSQIVNDFQKGDIAEGYSVSREKKESFPLTVTSAQKNPTAFYLCASSWAGGRPNEQFFGPGTRLTVL.

This clonotype has at least ten counts. This chain uses TRBV5-4 with TRBJ2-2; D is unresolved. Between the trimmed V and J ends, which lost 0 bases and 7 bases, there was a span of 7 bases. This CDR3 contains 13 residues. The germline CDR1 and CDR2 sequences are SGHNT and YYREEE (reference sequence). DNA of the CDR3: TGTGCCAGCAGCTTGGTGTCCGACGGGGAGCTGTTTTTT. This translates into CASSLVSDGELFF.

This clonotype was recorded at least ten times. The CDR3 DNA reads as TGTGCCAGCAGCTTAGAAATGGCCTACGAGCAGTACTTC. It codes for CASSLEMAYEQYF. The V and J genes are TRBV7-6 and TRBJ2-7; D is unclear. The CDR3 extends over 13 amino acids. Germline V CDR1 and CDR2: SGHVS, FNYEAQ. V was pared by 1 base and J by 2 bases, with 6 bases between.

This clonotype appeared many times. The rearrangement links TRBV9 to TRBJ1-5; D perhaps matches TRBD1 (6 bases). The V end lost 0 bases, the J end lost 4 bases, and 8 bases lay between the germline ends. The CDR3 has 14 amino acids. The germline V gene has CDR1 SGDLS and CDR2 YYNGEE. This chain's CDR3 is CASSVGQGNQPQHF. The CDR3 DNA sequence: TGTGCCAGCAGCGTAGGCCAGGGGAATCAGCCCCAGCATTTT.

To note about this clonotype: With a much larger clone just one base away, this may be a read error. This chain connects TRBV27 to TRBJ1-6; TRBD1 might be the D (6 bases). The CDR3 consists of 16 residues. Germline values: CDR1 MNHEY, CDR2 SMNVEV (reference sequence). V was pared by 0 bases and J by 9 bases, with 15 bases between. The CDR3 nucleotides read TGTGCCAGCAGTTTATCAGGGGAGGGGGTCGGTTCACCCCTCCACTTT. This translates into CASSLSGEGVGSPLHF.

This clonotype was recorded at least ten times. The rearrangement uses TRBV7-2 and TRBJ1-2; D ambiguous. The germline V gene has CDR1 SGHTA and CDR2 FQGNSA. CDR3 size: 12 residues. Trimming left V 5 bases short and J 4 bases short, with 8 bases between. Here the CDR3 reads CASSDMPYGYTF. In nucleotides, the CDR3 is TGTGCCAGCAGCGACATGCCCTATGGCTACACCTTC.

This clonotype showed up many times. The V call is TRBV4-3, the J call TRBJ2-7, with TRBD2 as a possible D gene (5 bases). Germline CDR1 is LGHNA and CDR2 is YSLEER. Trimming shortened V by 4 bases and J by 2 bases, and 18 bases separated the two germline ends. This CDR3 comprises 16 residues. CDR3 bases: TGCGCCAGCAGCCTCCACTATAGCGCCACCGCCTACGAGCAGTACTTC. Protein sequence: CASSLHYSATAYEQYF.

The sample holds many counts of this clonotype. This chain uses TRBV29-1 with TRBJ1-2, with TRBD1 matching over 9 bases. This CDR3 comprises 17 residues. The germline V gene has CDR1 SQVTM and CDR2 ANQGSEA. V shed 1 base, J shed 1 base, and the junction held 10 bases outside the gene matches. The CDR3, as DNA: TGCAGCGTTGAAGGCCCGGGACAGGGAGGTGGTAACTATGGCTACACCTTC. Translating gives CSVEGPGQGGGNYGYTF.

The V call is TRBV12-3 or TRBV12-4, the J call TRBJ1-4; D is possibly TRBD1 (5 bases). This CDR3 region has 14 residues. V shed 4 bases and J shed 10 bases, with 16 bases lying between them. Here the CDR3 DNA reads TGTGCCAGCAGTTCCGGGACGGCGTATGGAAAACTGTTTTTT. It encodes CASSSGTAYGKLFF.

This chain connects TRBV11-2 to TRBJ2-5; D not certain. The CDR3 sequence is 15 residues long. The V and J ends lost 0 bases and 4 bases respectively, with 12 bases between them. Germline lookup yields CDR1 SGHAT and CDR2 FQNNGV. The DNA of the CDR3 is TGTGCCAGCAGCTTAGAGGCTAGTCGTCGAGAGACCCAGTACTTC. Its translation is CASSLEASRRETQYF.

This clonotype has only one observation. With a much larger clone just one base away, this may be a read error. The chain carries TRBV20-1 and TRBJ2-3; D gene unclear. V shed 3 bases and J shed 5 bases, with 15 bases lying between them. CDR1 and CDR2 (germline): DFQATT, SNEGSKA (reference sequence). The CDR3 extends over 14 amino acids. The CDR3, as DNA: TGCAGTGCTAGCGTAGGGTTAGCAGTAGATACGCAGTATTTT. Translation: CSASVGLAVDTQYF.

This clonotype showed up many times. The chain employs TRBV10-1 and TRBJ2-1; 13 bases agree with TRBD2. Trimming cost V 2 bases and J 8 bases; bases outside gene matches: 3. The CDR3 loop spans 15 amino acids. Germline CDR1 WNHNN, CDR2 SYGVQD (reference sequence). The CDR3 sequence: CASSERTSGSDEQFF. DNA of the CDR3: TGCGCCAGCAGTGAGAGGACTAGCGGGAGTGATGAGCAGTTCTTC.

The sample holds many counts of this clonotype. V is TRBV12-3 or TRBV12-4 and J is TRBJ2-7; D ambiguous. Trimming removed 6 bases at V and 5 bases at J, with 20 bases between. CDR3 length equals 15 residues. The CDR3 protein is CASSLKPNLGDEQYF. CDR3 DNA sequence: TGTGCCAGCAGCCTAAAACCCAACTTGGGTGACGAGCAGTACTTC.